Given below is one T cell receptor beta chain in context. The target antigen is unknown. The V and J ends lost 0 bases and 0 bases respectively, with 16 bases between them. The CDR3 extends over 18 amino acids. Germline loops: CDR1 SGDLS, CDR2 YYNGEE. It was with 60 Vbeta and 13 Jbeta primers that the PCR ran. Repertoires were generated with immunoSEQ multiplex PCR, while TCRdb's copy carries only in-frame clones and drops some. The sample has about 180,000 clones, 76% seen once; the top ten hold 1.5% to 2%. This specimen comes from a study of cytomegalovirus exposure and HLA in healthy donors. Broader study findings: What a later analysis showed was that several of the most significant clusters appeared linked to common viral pathogens. Testing in vitro showed a few CMV-associated chains specific for CMV antigens.

This sequence originates from a man between 18 and 35 years old in good health and CMV-seronegative. The specimen sequenced was PBMCs. This chain joins TRBV9 and TRBJ2-1; D possibly corresponds to TRBD2 (5 bases). This CDR3 is CASSVATYGSGSYNEQFF. As DNA, the CDR3 is TGTGCCAGCAGCGTAGCTACTTATGGGAGCGGCTCCTACAATGAGCAGTTCTTC. The full variable domain, in which reference TRBV9 and TRBJ2-1 provide the parts outside the CDR3, is DSGVTQTPKHLITATGQRVTLRCSPRSGDLSVYWYQQSLDQGLQFLIQYYNGEERAKGNILERFSAQQFPDLHSELNLSSLELGDSALYFCASSVATYGSGSYNEQFFGPGTRLTVL.